The source of this T cell receptor (beta chain) is a study of Ad26.COV2.S vaccination and SARS-CoV-2 variants. Study details: Participant was drawn from the COV1001 Ad26.COV2.S trial arm. Doses of Ad26.COV2.S were injected into muscle once or twice, 56 days apart. Study observations and caveats: Those who received vaccine or placebo ended up with similar non-spike TCR breadth.

The data were produced by immunoSEQ multiplex PCR, yet TCRdb's version contains in-frame clones alone and is incomplete. This table holds about 480,000 clones, 87% found once. Notes on this clone: The antigen is undetermined.

Treatment described: 19 received Ad26.COV2.S at low or high dose, single or two shots; about 5 received placebo; per-sample allocation not given. Material that was analyzed had been drawn on day 63 after the first vaccine or placebo injection. The CDR3 is 15 residues long. Per the germline V gene, CDR1 is GTSNPN and CDR2 is SVGIG (reference sequence). The rearrangement links TRBV30 to TRBJ1-1; 9 nucleotides line up with TRBD1. The receptor was derived from a person aged 18-60 years who received the Ad26.COV2.S COVID-19 vaccine or a placebo. Sequencing used peripheral blood, obtained in a trial of Ad26.COV2.S vaccine versus placebo. DNA of the CDR3: TGTGCAGTCACACCACAGGGGGCGCGGTGGTCTGAAGCTTTCTTT. It translates to CAVTPQGARWSEAFF.